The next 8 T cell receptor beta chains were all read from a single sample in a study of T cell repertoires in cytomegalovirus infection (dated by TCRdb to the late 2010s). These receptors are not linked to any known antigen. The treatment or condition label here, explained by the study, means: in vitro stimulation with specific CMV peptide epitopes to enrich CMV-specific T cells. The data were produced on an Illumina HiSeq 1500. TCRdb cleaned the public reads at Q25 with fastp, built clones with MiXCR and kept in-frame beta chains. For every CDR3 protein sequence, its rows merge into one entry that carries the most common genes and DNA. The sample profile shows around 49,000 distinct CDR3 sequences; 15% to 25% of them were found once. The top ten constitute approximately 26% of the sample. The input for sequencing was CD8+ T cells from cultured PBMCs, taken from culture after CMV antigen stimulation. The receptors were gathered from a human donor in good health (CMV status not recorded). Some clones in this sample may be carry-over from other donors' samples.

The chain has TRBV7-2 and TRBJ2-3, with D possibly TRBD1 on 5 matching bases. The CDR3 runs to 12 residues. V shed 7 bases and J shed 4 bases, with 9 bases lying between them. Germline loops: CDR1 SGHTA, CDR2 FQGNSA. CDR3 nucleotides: TGTGCCAGCAAAGGGGAAGCAGATACGCAGTATTTT. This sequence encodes CASKGEADTQYF.

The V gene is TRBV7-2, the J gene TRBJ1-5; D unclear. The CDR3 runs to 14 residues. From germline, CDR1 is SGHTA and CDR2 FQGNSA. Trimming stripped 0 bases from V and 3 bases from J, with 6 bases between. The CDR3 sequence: CASSLAGHNQPQHF. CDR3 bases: TGTGCCAGCAGCTTAGCTGGGCACAATCAGCCCCAGCATTTT.

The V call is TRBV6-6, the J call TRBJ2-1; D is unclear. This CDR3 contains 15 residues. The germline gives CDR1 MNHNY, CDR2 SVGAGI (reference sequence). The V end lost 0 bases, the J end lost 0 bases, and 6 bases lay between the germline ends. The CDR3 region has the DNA TGTGCCAGCAGTTACTCTCCCTACTCCTACAATGAGCAGTTCTTC. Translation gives CASSYSPYSYNEQFF.

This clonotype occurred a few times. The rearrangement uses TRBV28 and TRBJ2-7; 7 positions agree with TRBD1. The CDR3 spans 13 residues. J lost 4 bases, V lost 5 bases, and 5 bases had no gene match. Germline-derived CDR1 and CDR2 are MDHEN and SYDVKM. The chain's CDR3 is CASSGDSYYEQYF. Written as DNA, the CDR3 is TGTGCCAGCAGTGGGGACAGCTATTACGAGCAGTACTTC. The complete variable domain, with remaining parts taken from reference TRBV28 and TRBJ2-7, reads DVKVTQSSRYLVKRTGEKVFLECVQDMDHENMFWYRQDPGLGLRLIYFSYDVKMKEKGDIPEGYSVSREKKERFSLILESASTNQTSMYLCASSGDSYYEQYFGPGTRLTVT.

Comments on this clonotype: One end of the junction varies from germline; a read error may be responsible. The CDR3 loop is CASRIARGRPSNQPQHF. The CDR3 coding sequence is TGTGCCAGTAGGATAGCCCGGGGCAGACCTAGCAATCAGCCCCAGCATTTT. This chain links TRBV19 with TRBJ1-5; a weak D match, TRBD1 (5 bases). The CDR3 is made up of 17 amino acids. Germline lookup yields CDR1 LNHDA and CDR2 SQIVND (reference sequence). Full variable domain (remainder filled in from reference TRBV19 and TRBJ1-5): DGGITQSPKYLFRKEGQNVTLSCEQNLNHDAMYWYRQDPGQGLRLIYYSQIVNDFQKGDIAEGYSVSREKKESFPLTVTSAQKNPTAFYLCASRIARGRPSNQPQHFGDGTRLSIL.

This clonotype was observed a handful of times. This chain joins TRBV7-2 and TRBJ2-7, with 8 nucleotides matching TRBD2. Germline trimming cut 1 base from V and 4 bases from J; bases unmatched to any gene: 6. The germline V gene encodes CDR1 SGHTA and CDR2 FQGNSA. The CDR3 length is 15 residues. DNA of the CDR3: TGTGCCAGCAGCTTAGTACGGGAGGGGGGGTACGAGCAGTACTTC. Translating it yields CASSLVREGGYEQYF.

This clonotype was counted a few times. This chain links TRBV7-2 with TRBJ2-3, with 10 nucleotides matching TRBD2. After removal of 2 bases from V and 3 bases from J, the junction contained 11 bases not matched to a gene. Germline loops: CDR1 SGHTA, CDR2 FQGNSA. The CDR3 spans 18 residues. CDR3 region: CASSLTSSGGAFTDTQYF. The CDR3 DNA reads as TGTGCCAGCAGCTTAACGTCGAGCGGGGGGGCCTTTACAGATACGCAGTATTTT.

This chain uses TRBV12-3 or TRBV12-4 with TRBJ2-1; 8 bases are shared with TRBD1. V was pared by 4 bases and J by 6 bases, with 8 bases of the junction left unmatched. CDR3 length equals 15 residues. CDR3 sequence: CASSSTWTGPNEQFF. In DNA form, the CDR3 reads TGTGCCAGCAGTTCAACTTGGACAGGGCCCAATGAGCAGTTCTTC.